This T cell receptor beta chain was recorded in a study of blood T cell repertoires in COVID-19. Looking at the study overall: Italy, Spain and the United States were the sources of the convalescent and acute COVID-19 samples. The analysed material was cDNA or gDNA that came from T cells, B-cell-depleted T cells, or PBMCs.

Methods used by the authors: Amplifying reference gene primers gave estimates of nucleated cell counts. Here immunoSEQ multiplex PCR was the method, and the copy in TCRdb shows in-frame clones only, minus some. For V, J and clone size, that table is used; D and trimming come from the DNA. The sample shows some 62,000 clones, about 76% of them seen only once. Germline V gene data show CDR1 as SGHRS and CDR2 as YFSETQ. This CDR3 is 14 amino acids long. The ends lost 4 bases at V and 6 bases at J; junction bases unmatched: 3. The source material was peripheral blood. The chain combines TRBV5-1 with TRBJ2-7; 14 bases fit TRBD2. The sequence was collected from a human donor in a cohort sampled during active COVID-19. The CDR3 DNA is TGCGCCAGCAGCCAGGGACTAGCGGGGGTCGAGCAGTACTTC. It is translated as CASSQGLAGVEQYF.